Shown below are 32 T cell receptor beta chains from a single sample sequenced in a study of T cells in Graves' hyperthyroidism and ophthalmopathy. There were TCR beta CDR3 regions amplified from RNA transcripts. When the TCR CDR3 underwent first-round RT-PCR, the HTBI primer set was used. Each CDR3 protein gets one entry after TCRdb re-called the multiplex PCR reads with MiXCR. Of about 640,000 distinct CDR3 sequences in the sample, less than 25% were seen once. The sequencing sample was made of blood. The origin of the receptors is a man aged 25-45 years with Graves' ophthalmopathy.

The rearrangement links TRBV3-1 to TRBJ2-7, with 14 bases identical to TRBD2. Germline V gives CDR1 LGHDT, CDR2 YNNKEL (reference sequence). The V and J ends lost 1 base and 7 bases, in that order; junction bases with no gene match: 9. This CDR3 is built from 17 residues. The CDR3 DNA reads as TGTGCCAGCAGCCAAGTTAGACTAGCGGGAGGGCCTCGGGAGCAGTACTTC. Translation: CASSQVRLAGGPREQYF.

This clonotype has just a few counts. This chain uses TRBV20-1 with TRBJ2-1; 9 positions match TRBD2. The germline V gene encodes CDR1 DFQATT and CDR2 SNEGSKA (reference sequence). Losses at the gene ends were 1 base for V and 6 bases for J; bases not matched to a gene: 10. The CDR3 contains 16 residues. In DNA, the CDR3 is TGCAGTGCTAGAGCCCCTGGCGGGAGGGGTGTCAATGAGCAGTTCTTC. Translated: CSARAPGGRGVNEQFF.

This clonotype was picked up many times. The chain couples TRBV28 to TRBJ2-7, with 9 bases aligning to TRBD2. The CDR3 sequence is 14 residues long. Germline CDR1 is MDHEN and CDR2 is SYDVKM. Trimming cost V 5 bases and J 6 bases; bases outside gene matches: 8. For the CDR3, the DNA is TGTGCCAGCAGTGAACGACTAGCGGCGGGCGAGCAGTACTTC. Protein sequence: CASSERLAAGEQYF.

This clonotype was observed a few times. This chain uses TRBV20-1 with TRBJ2-7, with a weak D call TRBD2 (6 bases). Trimming removed 3 bases from V and 4 bases from J, with 10 bases in between. From germline, CDR1 is DFQATT and CDR2 SNEGSKA (reference sequence). This CDR3 is built from 12 residues. CDR3: CSASEEGYEQYF. CDR3 sequence (DNA): TGCAGTGCTAGCGAGGAGGGATACGAGCAGTACTTC.

In its sample, this clonotype was seen many times. The chain recombines TRBV27 with TRBJ2-7; 10 positions agree with TRBD2. V lost 8 bases, J lost 2 bases, and 6 bases stayed unmatched. Germline V gives CDR1 MNHEY, CDR2 SMNVEV (reference sequence). There are 14 residues in the CDR3. CDR3 DNA sequence: TGTGCCAGCTCCCCAGCGGGAGGGGCCTACGAGCAGTACTTC. It codes for CASSPAGGAYEQYF.

The V and J genes are TRBV18 and TRBJ2-2; 9 nucleotides match TRBD1. CDR3 length: 16 amino acids. Germline V gene sequence: CDR1 KGHSH, CDR2 LQKENI. The V segment lost 3 bases and the J segment 6 bases; nucleotides outside the gene matches: 8. The DNA of the CDR3 is TGTGCCAGCTCACCGACCGGACAGGGGCGCGCCGGGGAGCTGTTTTTT. This gives the protein CASSPTGQGRAGELFF.

This chain links TRBV19 with TRBJ2-6; D remains unclear. The germline CDR1 and CDR2 sequences are LNHDA and SQIVND (reference sequence). The CDR3 is made up of 14 amino acids. Trimming took off 6 bases at V and 0 bases at J, with 6 bases between the two ends. CDR3 in amino acids: CASSVSSGANVLTF. The CDR3 bases are TGTGCCAGTAGCGTGAGCTCTGGGGCCAACGTCCTGACTTTC. Filled out from reference TRBV19 and TRBJ2-6, the complete variable domain reads DGGITQSPKYLFRKEGQNVTLSCEQNLNHDAMYWYRQDPGQGLRLIYYSQIVNDFQKGDIAEGYSVSREKKESFPLTVTSAQKNPTAFYLCASSVSSGANVLTFGAGSRLTVL.

The J gene is TRBJ1-1, the V gene TRBV29-1, with 7 bases lining up with TRBD1. The length of the CDR3 is 13 residues. V gave up 4 bases and J gave up 4 bases; unmatched junction bases: 6. Per germline, CDR1 SQVTM and CDR2 ANQGSEA. In nucleotides, the CDR3 is TGCAGCGTTGTGGCAGGGGGTTCCACTGAAGCTTTCTTT. Protein: CSVVAGGSTEAFF.

This sequence joins TRBV7-2 and TRBJ2-2; 8 bases align to TRBD2. This CDR3 has 14 amino acids. Germline values: CDR1 SGHTA, CDR2 FQGNSA. Germline trimming cut 6 bases from V and 5 bases from J; bases unmatched to any gene: 5. In DNA, the CDR3 is TGTGCCAGCAGACAAGCGGGAGCAACCGGGGAGCTGTTTTTT. This codes for CASRQAGATGELFF. Full variable domain (outside the CDR3, taken from reference TRBV7-2 and TRBJ2-2): GAGVSQSPSNKVTEKGKDVELRCDPISGHTALYWYRQSLGQGLEFLIYFQGNSAPDKSGLPSDRFSAERTGGSVSTLTIQRTQQEDSAVYLCASRQAGATGELFFGEGSRLTVL.

This clonotype showed up many times. The rearrangement links TRBV24-1 to TRBJ2-5, with 7 bases aligning to TRBD1. The CDR3 has 15 amino acids. Germline V CDR1 and CDR2: KGHDR, SFDVKD. Unmatched junction bases numbered 5, after V lost 4 bases and J lost 1 base. As DNA, the CDR3 is TGTGCCACCAGTGACCGGACAGGCGTCCAAGAGACCCAGTACTTC. It translates to CATSDRTGVQETQYF.

There are a few counts of this clonotype. The V gene is TRBV20-1, the J gene TRBJ1-2; D is unclear. Germline-derived CDR1 and CDR2 are DFQATT and SNEGSKA (reference sequence). V was shortened by 1 base and J by 6 bases, with 6 bases between the two germline ends. The CDR3 has 11 amino acids. CDR3 sequence reads: CSARVRDGYTF. The CDR3 DNA reads as TGCAGTGCTAGAGTTCGGGATGGCTACACCTTC.

The V call is TRBV9, the J call TRBJ1-1; D remains ambiguous. Deletions cut 4 bases from V and 2 bases from J, with 15 bases between. Germline values: CDR1 SGDLS, CDR2 YYNGEE. The length of the CDR3 is 15 residues. The chain's CDR3 is CASSSEVSGNTEAFF. The CDR3 coding sequence is TGTGCCAGCAGCTCCGAGGTCTCCGGAAACACTGAAGCTTTCTTT.

The chain combines TRBV9 with TRBJ2-1, with 8 bases aligning to TRBD1. Per the germline V gene, CDR1 is SGDLS and CDR2 is YYNGEE. V shed 3 bases, J shed 4 bases, and the junction held 9 bases outside the gene matches. CDR3 length: 16 residues. The CDR3 spells CASSAGTGTRYNEQFF. CDR3 nucleotide sequence: TGTGCCAGCAGCGCGGGGACAGGCACTCGGTACAATGAGCAGTTCTTC.

This clonotype was observed many times. This chain uses TRBV30 with TRBJ2-2; perhaps TRBD1 as D (6 bases). CDR3 length equals 14 residues. Trimming pared 1 base from V and 3 bases from J, leaving 9 bases between. Germline CDR1 GTSNPN, CDR2 SVGIG (reference sequence). As DNA, the CDR3 is TGTGCCTGGAGTGGGGGGCCGGACACCGGGGAGCTGTTTTTT. Its protein is CAWSGGPDTGELFF.

With respect to this clonotype: This may arise from a read error, as a much more abundant clone is one base away. This chain joins TRBV6-1 and TRBJ2-2; 14 bases map to TRBD2. The CDR3 sequence is 18 residues long. V lost 6 bases, J lost 4 bases, and 10 bases stayed unmatched. CDR1 MNHNS and CDR2 SASEGT come from the germline V gene. CDR3 DNA sequence: TGTGCCAGCAGGGGGACTAGCGGGAGTCGGGCCATCACCGGGGAGCTGTTTTTT. Its protein is CASRGTSGSRAITGELFF.

CDR3 sequence (DNA): TGTGCCAGCAGCTCCTTTAATCAGCCCCAGCATTTT. Its translation is CASSSFNQPQHF. V gene TRBV5-8 combines with J gene TRBJ1-5; D unclear. V dropped 3 bases and J dropped 4 bases, with 5 bases sitting between them. The V gene's germline CDR1 is SGHTS and CDR2 YDEGEE. The CDR3 is made up of 12 amino acids.

This chain links TRBV7-9 with TRBJ2-1; 12 nucleotides match TRBD2. In germline, CDR1 is SEHNR, CDR2 FQNEAQ (reference sequence). The CDR3 extends over 15 amino acids. The V segment lost 5 bases and the J segment 10 bases; nucleotides outside the gene matches: 9. CDR3 sequence (DNA): TGTGCCAGCAGCCTCAGACTAGCGGGAGAAAGGGAGCAGTTCTTC. Translating it yields CASSLRLAGEREQFF.

This clonotype was recorded a few times. For the CDR3, the DNA is TGCGCCAGCAGCCAAGATTCGTCCGGGAGTGCCGGGGAGCTGTTTTTT. The encoded protein is CASSQDSSGSAGELFF. The chain joins TRBV4-3 to TRBJ2-2, with a possible D match to TRBD2 (6 bases). The length of the CDR3 is 16 residues. Trimming stripped 0 bases from V and 6 bases from J, with 14 bases between. Germline V gene data show CDR1 as LGHNA and CDR2 as YSLEER.

This clonotype showed up many times. The J gene is TRBJ2-7, the V gene TRBV28; D uncertain. There are 15 residues in the CDR3. Germline lookup yields CDR1 MDHEN and CDR2 SYDVKM. With 5 bases removed from V and 4 bases from J, the gap between germline ends came to 18 bases. The CDR3 reads CASSPSPEKPYEQYF. The CDR3 region has the DNA TGTGCCAGCAGTCCATCTCCGGAAAAACCGTACGAGCAGTACTTC.

This clonotype was recorded a few times. The chain links TRBV6-1 to TRBJ2-7, with 15 positions matching TRBD2. The CDR3 sequence is 15 residues long. Unmatched junction bases numbered 4, after V lost 6 bases and J lost 4 bases. CDR1 is MNHNS, CDR2 SASEGT, per germline. The CDR3 spells CASRGTSGRLYEQYF. The DNA of the CDR3 is TGTGCCAGCAGGGGGACTAGCGGGAGGCTTTACGAGCAGTACTTC.

This clonotype came up many times. This sequence joins TRBV10-3 and TRBJ1-2; D not resolved. V lost 3 bases, J lost 7 bases, and 15 bases lay in between. In germline, CDR1 is ENHRY, CDR2 SYGVKD. The CDR3 spans 14 residues. CDR3 nucleotides: TGTGCCATCAGTGAACGGGCTTCAAGGGCTGGCTACACCTTC. Its translation: CAISERASRAGYTF.

This clonotype was seen ten or more times. V is TRBV3-1 and J is TRBJ2-7; 10 bases line up with TRBD2. Germline V gene data show CDR1 as LGHDT and CDR2 as YNNKEL (reference sequence). The CDR3 loop spans 15 amino acids. After removal of 1 base from V and 6 bases from J, the junction contained 6 bases not matched to a gene. The DNA of the CDR3 is TGTGCCAGCAGCCAAGGAGGGCTAGCGGGAGCCGAGCAGTACTTC. It is translated as CASSQGGLAGAEQYF.

The chain joins TRBV4-1 to TRBJ1-6, with D hard to call. In germline, CDR1 is MGHRA, CDR2 YSYEKL. V lost 1 base and J lost 4, with 14 bases in between. This CDR3 is 17 amino acids long. The CDR3 nucleotides are TGCGCCAGCAGCCAAGTGGCCCAGCCGAGATATAATTCACCCCTCCACTTT. Translation gives CASSQVAQPRYNSPLHF.

There are a few counts of this clonotype. The chain uses TRBV7-9 and TRBJ1-2; D uncertain. The length of the CDR3 is 14 residues. V was clipped by 2 bases and J by 0 bases, with 7 bases between them. CDR1 SEHNR and CDR2 FQNEAQ come from the germline V gene (reference sequence). CDR3 sequence: CASSLLTANYGYTF. In DNA form, the CDR3 reads TGTGCCAGCAGCTTACTAACAGCTAACTATGGCTACACCTTC. The full variable domain, its missing parts supplied by reference TRBV7-9 and TRBJ1-2, is DTGVSQNPRHKITKRGQNVTFRCDPISEHNRLYWYRQTLGQGPEFLTYFQNEAQLEKSRLLSDRFSAERPKGSFSTLEIQRTEQGDSAMYLCASSLLTANYGYTFGSGTRLTVV.

The J gene is TRBJ2-7, the V gene TRBV6-1, with a possible D match to TRBD1 (5 bases). This CDR3 comprises 14 residues. Trimming cost V 3 bases and J 3 bases, with 12 bases left between them. From germline, CDR1 is MNHNS and CDR2 SASEGT. In nucleotides, the CDR3 is TGTGCCAGCAGTGAGCAGGGCTTGTTCTACGAGCAGTACTTC. It codes for CASSEQGLFYEQYF.

This rearrangement joins TRBV12-3 or TRBV12-4 to TRBJ2-7; 9 nucleotides line up with TRBD2. The CDR3 sequence is 16 residues long. Trimming took 2 bases from V and 3 from J; bases not matched to a gene: 8. The chain's CDR3 is CASSLLAGGPYYEQYF. CDR3 nucleotide sequence: TGTGCCAGCAGTTTACTGGCGGGAGGGCCCTACTACGAGCAGTACTTC.

This chain links TRBV6-1 with TRBJ1-2; 7 bases match TRBD1. J was trimmed by 6 bases and V by 6 bases; bases with no gene match: 7. Germline assignment: CDR1 MNHNS and CDR2 SASEGT. The CDR3 covers 13 residues. The CDR3 sequence is CASSRDREHGYTF. The CDR3 DNA reads as TGTGCCAGCAGCCGCGACAGGGAGCATGGCTACACCTTC.

The table lists this clonotype with many counts. The chain couples TRBV12-3 or TRBV12-4 to TRBJ1-2, with 7 nucleotides matching TRBD1. The CDR3 is 16 residues long. The V gene end was trimmed by 5 bases and the J gene end by 0 bases; junction bases not matched to a gene: 9. CDR3: CASSPSGTATNYGYTF. In nucleotides, the CDR3 is TGTGCCAGCAGTCCTTCCGGGACAGCCACTAACTATGGCTACACCTTC.

This rearrangement joins TRBV7-9 to TRBJ1-1; the D gene is possibly TRBD1 (5 bases). V gave up 1 base and J gave up 2 bases, with 14 bases separating them. This CDR3 has 16 residues. CDR1 SEHNR and CDR2 FQNEAQ come from the germline V gene (reference sequence). CDR3 residues: CASSLGPAGTNTEAFF. In nucleotides, the CDR3 is TGTGCCAGCAGCTTAGGGCCAGCCGGGACCAACACTGAAGCTTTCTTT.

This clonotype was detected only a few times. The V call is TRBV5-1, the J call TRBJ2-5; no firm D call. In germline, CDR1 is SGHRS, CDR2 YFSETQ. V was trimmed by 6 bases and J by 14 bases, leaving 17 bases between them. The CDR3 has 11 residues. The CDR3 reads CASTYRGHLYF. The CDR3 coding sequence is TGCGCCAGCACCTACCGAGGCCACCTCTACTTC.

The genes are TRBV11-2 and TRBJ2-2, with a possible D match to TRBD2 (7 bases). Per germline, CDR1 SGHAT and CDR2 FQNNGV. V lost 6 bases and J lost 6, with 11 bases in between. The CDR3 consists of 13 residues. CDR3: CASSWGGPGELFF. The CDR3 coding sequence is TGTGCCAGCAGTTGGGGGGGGCCCGGGGAGCTGTTTTTT.

In its sample, this clonotype was seen a few times. The chain joins TRBV20-1 to TRBJ2-5; 8 bases fit TRBD1. The germline V gene encodes CDR1 DFQATT and CDR2 SNEGSKA (reference sequence). There are 13 residues in the CDR3. The CDR3 loop reads CSALQGVDETQYF. The CDR3 nucleotides read TGCAGCGCCCTACAGGGGGTTGACGAGACCCAGTACTTC.